This is a list of T cell receptor beta chains from one sample in a study of CD8 T cells in ankylosing spondylitis. One entry per CDR3 protein results from TCRdb running MiXCR on the 5' RACE reads. Among 110,000 to 150,000 distinct CDR3 sequences listed, approximately 9.2% were seen once. Sequenced: synovial fluid, either unsorted or a sorted T cell fraction (not recorded which). The receptors shown here come from a male donor with ankylosing spondylitis. CDR3s include the opening cysteine and the closing phenylalanine or tryptophan. D genes are given only for firm matches. Rows give clone size only sometimes, using once, few, many, or a class for an expanded clone.

cdr3_length d_call clone_size j_call v_call cdr3_aa cdr3_nt
18 . few TRBJ1-2 TRBV6-1 CASIPDRGRFIRGYGYTF TGTGCCAGCATCCCGGACCGGGGCAGGTTTATACGTGGCTATGGCTACACCTTC
15 TRBD1 few TRBJ2-5 TRBV25-1 CASSGWGTGLETQYF TGTGCCAGCAGTGGCTGGGGGACAGGGTTGGAGACCCAGTACTTC
12 TRBD1 . TRBJ1-2 TRBV12-3/TRBV12-4 CASSDRVDGYTF TGTGCCAGCAGTGACAGGGTGGATGGCTACACCTTC
13 TRBD2 many TRBJ2-1 TRBV5-1 CASTREALGEQFF TGCGCCAGCACACGGGAGGCCCTGGGGGAGCAGTTCTTC
15 . many TRBJ1-5 TRBV20-1 CSASQDSHLNQPQHF TGCAGTGCTAGTCAGGACTCCCACTTGAATCAGCCCCAGCATTTT
11 . . TRBJ1-5 TRBV19 CASTHGGGQHF TGTGCCAGTACCCACGGAGGGGGGCAGCATTTT
12 . many TRBJ1-1 TRBV7-9 CASSFVNTEAFF TGTGCCAGCAGCTTCGTGAACACTGAAGCTTTCTTT
13 . . TRBJ2-1 TRBV2 CASSEGYYNEQFF TGTGCCAGCAGCGAGGGGTACTACAATGAGCAGTTCTTC
16 . . TRBJ2-5 TRBV27 CASSLNPATYQETQYF TGTGCCAGCAGTTTAAATCCAGCTACGTACCAAGAGACCCAGTACTTC
14 TRBD1 . TRBJ2-7 TRBV10-3 CAISESGTDYEQYF TGTGCCATCAGTGAGTCCGGGACAGACTACGAGCAGTACTTC
13 . many TRBJ2-1 TRBV7-2 CASSLVYLREQFF TGTGCCAGCAGCTTAGTTTATTTACGGGAGCAGTTCTTC
14 . few TRBJ1-1 TRBV10-3 CAISADRENTEAFF TGTGCCATCAGCGCGGACAGAGAGAACACTGAAGCTTTCTTT
12 . few TRBJ2-1 TRBV2 CASQGPYNEQFF TGTGCCAGCCAAGGCCCCTACAATGAGCAGTTCTTC
16 TRBD2 few TRBJ2-3 TRBV20-1 CSARDWRLAGDDTQYF TGCAGTGCTAGAGATTGGCGACTAGCGGGGGACGATACGCAGTATTTT
14 . many TRBJ2-1 TRBV6-5 CASSTDTWNNEQFF TGTGCCAGCAGTACTGACACTTGGAACAATGAGCAGTTCTTC
15 . many TRBJ2-1 TRBV19 CASSIPRSSYNEQFF TGTGCCAGTAGTATACCGCGGAGCTCCTACAATGAGCAGTTCTTC
15 . few TRBJ1-2 TRBV28 CASSFPGGIIYGYTF TGTGCCAGCAGTTTCCCGGGGGGCATAATCTATGGCTACACCTTC
14 . few TRBJ1-1 TRBV5-4 CASSSTGLNTEAFF TGTGCCAGCAGTTCCACAGGGTTGAACACTGAAGCTTTCTTT
15 . many TRBJ2-7 TRBV11-2 CASSLEVDSFYEQYF TGTGCCAGCAGCTTAGAAGTTGACAGTTTCTACGAGCAGTACTTC
13 . many TRBJ2-6 TRBV2 CASSNSGANVLTF TGTGCCAGCAGTAACTCTGGGGCCAACGTCCTGACTTTC
16 TRBD1 . TRBJ2-5 TRBV5-6 CASSFPSGQGIETQYF TGTGCCAGCAGCTTCCCCTCGGGACAGGGAATAGAGACCCAGTACTTC
14 TRBD1 few TRBJ2-3 TRBV7-2 CASSSTGPTDTQYF TGTGCCAGCAGCTCGACAGGGCCCACAGATACGCAGTATTTT
14 TRBD1 . TRBJ2-5 TRBV18 CASSSDRVAETQYF TGTGCCAGCTCTTCGGACAGGGTCGCGGAGACCCAGTACTTC
14 . few TRBJ2-7 TRBV5-1 CASSLSAGIYEQYF TGCGCCAGCAGCTTGTCGGCCGGGATCTACGAGCAGTACTTC
16 TRBD2 many TRBJ2-3 TRBV24-1 CATSDLRRGVTDTQYF TGTGCCACCAGTGATTTAAGGCGGGGGGTCACAGATACGCAGTATTTT
13 . . TRBJ1-2 TRBV5-2 CAMGAGTAGGYTF TGTGCCATGGGCGCCGGGACGGCTGGCGGCTACACCTTC